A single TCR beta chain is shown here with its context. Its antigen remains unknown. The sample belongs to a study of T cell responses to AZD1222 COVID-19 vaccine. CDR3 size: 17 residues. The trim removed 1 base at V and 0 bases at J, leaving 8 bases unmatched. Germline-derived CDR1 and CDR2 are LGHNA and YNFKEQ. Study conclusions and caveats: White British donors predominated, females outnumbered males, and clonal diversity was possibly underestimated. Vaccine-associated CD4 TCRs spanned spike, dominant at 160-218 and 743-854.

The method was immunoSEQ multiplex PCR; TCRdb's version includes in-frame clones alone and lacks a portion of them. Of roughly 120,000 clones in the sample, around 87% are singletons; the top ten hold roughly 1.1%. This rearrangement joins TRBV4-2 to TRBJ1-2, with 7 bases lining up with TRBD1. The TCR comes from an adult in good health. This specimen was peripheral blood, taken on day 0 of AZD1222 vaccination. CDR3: CASSQGMKQGTNYGYTF. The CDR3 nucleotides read TGTGCCAGCAGCCAAGGGATGAAACAGGGGACTAACTATGGCTACACCTTC.